This T cell receptor (beta chain) was obtained from a study of T cells in Graves' hyperthyroidism and ophthalmopathy. Trimming took 5 bases from V and 7 from J; bases not matched to a gene: 17. CDR3 length: 15 amino acids. The V gene's germline CDR1 is DFQATT and CDR2 SNEGSKA (reference sequence). TCR beta CDR3 regions were amplified from RNA transcripts. TCR CDR3 underwent first-round RT-PCR with the HTBI primer set. TCRdb used MiXCR to reprocess the multiplex PCR reads, holding one entry per CDR3 protein. The sample holds some 770,000 distinct CDR3 sequences, roughly 15% seen once. This clonotype originated in a man between 18 and 29 years old with Graves' hyperthyroidism. The specimen sequenced was blood. V gene TRBV20-1 combines with J gene TRBJ2-7; 7 bases fit TRBD1. CDR3 amino acids: CSAENRDSPVGEQYF. The CDR3 nucleotides are TGCAGTGCTGAAAACCGGGACAGTCCCGTGGGGGAGCAGTACTTC.